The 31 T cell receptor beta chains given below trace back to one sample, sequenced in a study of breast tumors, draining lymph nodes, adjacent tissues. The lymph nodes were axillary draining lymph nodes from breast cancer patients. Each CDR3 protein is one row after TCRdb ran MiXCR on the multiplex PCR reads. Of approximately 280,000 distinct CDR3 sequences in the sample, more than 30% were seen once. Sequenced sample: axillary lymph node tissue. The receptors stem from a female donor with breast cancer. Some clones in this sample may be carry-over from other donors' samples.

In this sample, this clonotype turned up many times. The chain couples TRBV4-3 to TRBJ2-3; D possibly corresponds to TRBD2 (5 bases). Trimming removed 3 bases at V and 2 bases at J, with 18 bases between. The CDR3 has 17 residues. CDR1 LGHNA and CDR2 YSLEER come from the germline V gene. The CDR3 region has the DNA TGCGCCAGCAGCCAGGACTTAAGGCAGTTTTTCACAGATACGCAGTATTTT. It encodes CASSQDLRQFFTDTQYF.

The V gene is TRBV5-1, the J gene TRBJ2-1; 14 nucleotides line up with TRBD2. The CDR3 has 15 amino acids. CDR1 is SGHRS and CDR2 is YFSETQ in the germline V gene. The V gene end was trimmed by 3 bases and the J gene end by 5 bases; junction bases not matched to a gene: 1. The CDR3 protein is CASSSGLAGDNEQFF. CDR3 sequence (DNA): TGCGCCAGCAGCTCGGGACTAGCGGGAGACAATGAGCAGTTCTTC.

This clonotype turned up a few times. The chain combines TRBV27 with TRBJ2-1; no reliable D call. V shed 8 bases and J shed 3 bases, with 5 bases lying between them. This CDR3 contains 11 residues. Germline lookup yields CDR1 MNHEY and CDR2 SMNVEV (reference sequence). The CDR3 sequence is CASRFYNEQFF. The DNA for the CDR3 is TGTGCCAGCCGGTTCTACAATGAGCAGTTCTTC.

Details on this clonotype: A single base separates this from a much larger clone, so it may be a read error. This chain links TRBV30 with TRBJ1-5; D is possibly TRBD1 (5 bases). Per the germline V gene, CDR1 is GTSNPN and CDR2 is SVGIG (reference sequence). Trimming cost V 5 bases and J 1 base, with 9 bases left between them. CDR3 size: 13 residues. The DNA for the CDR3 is TGTGCCTGGGCGACAGAAAGCAATCAGCCCCAGCATTTT. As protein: CAWATESNQPQHF. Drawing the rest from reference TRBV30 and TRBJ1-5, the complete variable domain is SQTIHQWPATLVQPVGSPLSLECTVEGTSNPNLYWYRQAAGRGLQLLFYSVGIGQISSEVPQNLSASRPQDRQFILSSKKLLLSDSGFYLCAWATESNQPQHFGDGTRLSIL.

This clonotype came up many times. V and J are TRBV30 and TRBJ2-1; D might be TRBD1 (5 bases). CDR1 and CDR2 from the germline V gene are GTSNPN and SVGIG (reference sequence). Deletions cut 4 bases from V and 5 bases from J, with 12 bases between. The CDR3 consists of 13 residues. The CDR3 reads CAWMNRIDNEQFF. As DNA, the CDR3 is TGTGCCTGGATGAACAGGATAGACAATGAGCAGTTCTTC.

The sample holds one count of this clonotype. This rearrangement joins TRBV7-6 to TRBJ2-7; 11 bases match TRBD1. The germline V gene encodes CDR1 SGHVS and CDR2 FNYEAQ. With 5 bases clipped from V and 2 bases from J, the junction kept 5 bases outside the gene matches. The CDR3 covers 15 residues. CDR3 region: CASSTRDRGAYEQYF. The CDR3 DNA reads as TGTGCCAGCAGCACCCGGGACAGGGGGGCCTACGAGCAGTACTTC. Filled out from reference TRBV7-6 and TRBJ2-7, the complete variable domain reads GAGVSQSPRYKVTKRGQDVALRCDPISGHVSLYWYRQALGQGPEFLTYFNYEAQQDKSGLPNDRFSAERPEGSISTLTIQRTEQRDSAMYRCASSTRDRGAYEQYFGPGTRLTVT.

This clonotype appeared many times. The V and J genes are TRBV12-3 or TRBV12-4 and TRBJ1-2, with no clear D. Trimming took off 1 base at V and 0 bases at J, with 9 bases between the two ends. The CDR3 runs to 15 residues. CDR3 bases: TGTGCCAGCAGTTTAGAGTTGTCGGCTAACTATGGCTACACCTTC. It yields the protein CASSLELSANYGYTF.

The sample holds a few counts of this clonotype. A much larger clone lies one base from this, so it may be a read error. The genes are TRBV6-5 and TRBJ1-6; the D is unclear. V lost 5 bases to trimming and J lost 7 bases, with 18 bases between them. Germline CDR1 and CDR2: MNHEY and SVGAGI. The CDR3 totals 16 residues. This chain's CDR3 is CASSPTKGGENSPLHF. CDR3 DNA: TGTGCCAGCAGTCCAACCAAAGGAGGCGAGAATTCACCCCTCCACTTT.

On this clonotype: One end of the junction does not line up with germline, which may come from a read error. The CDR3 bases are TGTGCCAGCAGCTTATTGGGCTACGTGCAGTATTTC. Translating it yields CASSLLGYVQYF. This rearrangement joins TRBV5-5 to TRBJ2-7, with no clear D. This CDR3 region has 12 residues. Germline V gene data show CDR1 as SGHKS and CDR2 as YYEKEE (reference sequence).

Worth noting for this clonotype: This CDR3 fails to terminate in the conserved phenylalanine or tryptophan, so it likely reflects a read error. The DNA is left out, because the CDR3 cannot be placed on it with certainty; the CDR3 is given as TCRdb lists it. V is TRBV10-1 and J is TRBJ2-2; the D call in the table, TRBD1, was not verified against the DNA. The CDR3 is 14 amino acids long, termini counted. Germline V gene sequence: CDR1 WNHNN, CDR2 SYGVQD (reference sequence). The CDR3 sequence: CASSERLTGGEPFS.

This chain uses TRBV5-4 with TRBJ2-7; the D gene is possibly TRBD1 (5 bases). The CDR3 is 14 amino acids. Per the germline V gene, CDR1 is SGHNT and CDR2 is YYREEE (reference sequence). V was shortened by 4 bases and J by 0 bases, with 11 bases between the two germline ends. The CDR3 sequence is CASSRNRFSYEQYF. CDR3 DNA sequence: TGTGCCAGCAGCCGGAACAGGTTCTCCTACGAGCAGTACTTC.

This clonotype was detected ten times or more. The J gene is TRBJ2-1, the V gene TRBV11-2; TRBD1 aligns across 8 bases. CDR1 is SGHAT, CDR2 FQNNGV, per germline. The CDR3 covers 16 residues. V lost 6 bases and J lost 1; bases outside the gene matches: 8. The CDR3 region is CASSQGAGRSYNEQFF. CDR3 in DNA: TGTGCCAGCAGTCAGGGGGCCGGGAGATCCTACAATGAGCAGTTCTTC.

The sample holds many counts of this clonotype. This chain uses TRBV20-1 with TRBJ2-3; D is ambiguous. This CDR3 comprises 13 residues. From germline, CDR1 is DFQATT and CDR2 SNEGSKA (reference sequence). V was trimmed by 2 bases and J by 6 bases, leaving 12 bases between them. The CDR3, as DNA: TGCAGTGCTAGAACTCGGGTTTCCGATACGCAGTATTTT. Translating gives CSARTRVSDTQYF.

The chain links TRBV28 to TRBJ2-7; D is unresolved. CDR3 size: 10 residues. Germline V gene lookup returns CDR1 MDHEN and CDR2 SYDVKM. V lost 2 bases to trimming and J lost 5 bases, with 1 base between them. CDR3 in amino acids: CASSLNEQYF. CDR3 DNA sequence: TGTGCCAGCAGTTTAAACGAGCAGTACTTC. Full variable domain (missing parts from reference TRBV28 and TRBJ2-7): DVKVTQSSRYLVKRTGEKVFLECVQDMDHENMFWYRQDPGLGLRLIYFSYDVKMKEKGDIPEGYSVSREKKERFSLILESASTNQTSMYLCASSLNEQYFGPGTRLTVT.

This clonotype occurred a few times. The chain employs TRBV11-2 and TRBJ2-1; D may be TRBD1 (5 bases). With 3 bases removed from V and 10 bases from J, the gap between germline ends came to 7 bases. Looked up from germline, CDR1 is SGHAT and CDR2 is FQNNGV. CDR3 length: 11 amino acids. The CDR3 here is CASSFTGEQFF. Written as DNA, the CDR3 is TGTGCCAGCAGCTTCACAGGCGAGCAGTTCTTC.

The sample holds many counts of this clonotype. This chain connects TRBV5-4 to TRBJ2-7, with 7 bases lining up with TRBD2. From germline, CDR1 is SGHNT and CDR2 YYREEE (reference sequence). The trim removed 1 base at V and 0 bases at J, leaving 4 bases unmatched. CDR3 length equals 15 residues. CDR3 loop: CASSLPSGPSYEQYF. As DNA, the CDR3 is TGTGCCAGCAGCTTGCCTAGCGGCCCCTCCTACGAGCAGTACTTC.

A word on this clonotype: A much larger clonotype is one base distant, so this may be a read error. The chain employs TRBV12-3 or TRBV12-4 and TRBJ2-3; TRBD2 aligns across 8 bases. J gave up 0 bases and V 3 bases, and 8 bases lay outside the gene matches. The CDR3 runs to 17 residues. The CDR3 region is CASSLRSGTPSTDTQYF. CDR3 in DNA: TGTGCCAGCAGTTTGCGTAGCGGGACACCTAGCACAGATACGCAGTATTTT.

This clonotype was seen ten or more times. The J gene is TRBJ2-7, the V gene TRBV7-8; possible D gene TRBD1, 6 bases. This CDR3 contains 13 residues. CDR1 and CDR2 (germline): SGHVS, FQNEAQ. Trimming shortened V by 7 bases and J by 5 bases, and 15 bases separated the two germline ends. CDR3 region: CASTSQGLNEQYF. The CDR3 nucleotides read TGTGCCAGCACCTCACAGGGTCTGAACGAGCAGTACTTC.

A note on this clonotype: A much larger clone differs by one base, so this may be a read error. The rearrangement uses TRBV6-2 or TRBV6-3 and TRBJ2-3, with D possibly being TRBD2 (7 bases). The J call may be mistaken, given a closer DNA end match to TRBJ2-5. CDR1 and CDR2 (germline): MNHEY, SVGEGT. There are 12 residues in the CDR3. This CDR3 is CASVGGAETQYF. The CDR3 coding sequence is TGTGCCAGCGTGGGGGGGGCGGAGACCCAGTACTTC.

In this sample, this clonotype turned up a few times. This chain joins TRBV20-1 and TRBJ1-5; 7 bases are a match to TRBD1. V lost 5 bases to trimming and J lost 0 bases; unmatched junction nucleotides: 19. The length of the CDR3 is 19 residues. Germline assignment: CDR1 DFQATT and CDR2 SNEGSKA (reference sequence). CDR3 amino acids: CSAGRPLGQALYSNQPQHF. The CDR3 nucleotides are TGCAGTGCTGGACGCCCCTTAGGACAGGCCCTTTATAGCAATCAGCCCCAGCATTTT.

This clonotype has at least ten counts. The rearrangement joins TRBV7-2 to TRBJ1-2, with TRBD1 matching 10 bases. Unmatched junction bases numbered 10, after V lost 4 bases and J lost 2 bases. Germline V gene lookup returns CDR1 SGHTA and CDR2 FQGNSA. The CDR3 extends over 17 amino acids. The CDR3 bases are TGTGCCAGCAGCTACAGACAGGGGGCGCGGGCGAACTATGGCTACACCTTC. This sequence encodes CASSYRQGARANYGYTF. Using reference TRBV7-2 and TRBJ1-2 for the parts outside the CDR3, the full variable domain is GAGVSQSPSNKVTEKGKDVELRCDPISGHTALYWYRQSLGQGLEFLIYFQGNSAPDKSGLPSDRFSAERTGGSVSTLTIQRTQQEDSAVYLCASSYRQGARANYGYTFGSGTRLTVV.

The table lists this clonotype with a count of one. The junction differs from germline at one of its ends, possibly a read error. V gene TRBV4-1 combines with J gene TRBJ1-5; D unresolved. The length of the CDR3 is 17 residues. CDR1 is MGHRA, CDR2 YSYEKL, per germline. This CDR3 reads CASCQVWAVAGNQPQHF. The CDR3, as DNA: TGCGCCAGCTGCCAAGTATGGGCTGTGGCAGGCAATCAGCCCCAGCATTTT.

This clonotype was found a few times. The DNA for the CDR3 is TGCAGAGCCGGACAGGGGGCTTACAACACCGGGGAGCTGTTTTTT. Translation gives CRAGQGAYNTGELFF. The rearrangement joins TRBV20-1 to TRBJ2-2, with 11 bases fitting TRBD1. Germline assignment: CDR1 DFQATT and CDR2 SNEGSKA (reference sequence). The CDR3 totals 15 residues.

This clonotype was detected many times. CDR3 DNA: TGCAGTGCTAGACGGGACAGGGGATACGAGCAGTACTTC. Protein product: CSARRDRGYEQYF. The chain is built from TRBV20-1 and TRBJ2-7, with 10 bases identical to TRBD1. Germline V gives CDR1 DFQATT, CDR2 SNEGSKA (reference sequence). V shed 2 bases and J 4 bases; nucleotides not matched to a gene: 2. The CDR3 runs 13 residues.

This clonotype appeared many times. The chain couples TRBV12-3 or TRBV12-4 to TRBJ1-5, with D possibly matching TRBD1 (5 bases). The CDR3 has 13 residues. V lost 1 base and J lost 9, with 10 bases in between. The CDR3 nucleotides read TGTGCCAGCAGTTTAGGGGCGGGGGTGCCCCAGCATTTT. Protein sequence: CASSLGAGVPQHF.

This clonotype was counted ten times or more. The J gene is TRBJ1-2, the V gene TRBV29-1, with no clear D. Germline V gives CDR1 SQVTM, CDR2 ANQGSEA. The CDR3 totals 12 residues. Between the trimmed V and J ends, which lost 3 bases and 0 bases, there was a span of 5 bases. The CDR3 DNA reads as TGCAGCGTTGATTCTGCTAACTATGGCTACACCTTC. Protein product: CSVDSANYGYTF.

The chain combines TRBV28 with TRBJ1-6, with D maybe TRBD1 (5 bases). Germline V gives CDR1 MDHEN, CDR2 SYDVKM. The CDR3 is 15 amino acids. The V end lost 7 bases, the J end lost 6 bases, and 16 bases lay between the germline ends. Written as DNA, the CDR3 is TGTGCCAGCACCCTTACAGGTTTCGGTAATTCACCCCTCCACTTT. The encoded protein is CASTLTGFGNSPLHF.

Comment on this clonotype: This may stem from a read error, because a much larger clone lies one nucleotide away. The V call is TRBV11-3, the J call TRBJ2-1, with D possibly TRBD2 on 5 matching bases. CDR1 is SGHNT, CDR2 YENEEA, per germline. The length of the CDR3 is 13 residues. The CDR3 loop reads CACSLLVGNEQFF. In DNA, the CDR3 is TGTGCCTGCAGCTTACTAGTAGGCAATGAGCAGTTCTTC.

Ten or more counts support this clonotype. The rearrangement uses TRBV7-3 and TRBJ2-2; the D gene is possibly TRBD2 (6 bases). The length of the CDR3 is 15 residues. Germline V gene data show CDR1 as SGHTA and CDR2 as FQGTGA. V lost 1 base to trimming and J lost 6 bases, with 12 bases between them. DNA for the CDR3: TGTGCCAGCAGCTTAAGAGGTCCGGGGGCCGGGGAGCTGTTTTTT. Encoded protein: CASSLRGPGAGELFF.

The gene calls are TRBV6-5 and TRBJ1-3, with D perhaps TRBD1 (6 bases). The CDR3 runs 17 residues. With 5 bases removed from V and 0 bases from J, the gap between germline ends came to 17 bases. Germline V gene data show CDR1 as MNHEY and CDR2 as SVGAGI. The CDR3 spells CASSPQGPKSSGNTIYF. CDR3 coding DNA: TGTGCCAGCAGTCCACAGGGCCCGAAGAGCTCTGGAAACACCATATATTTT.

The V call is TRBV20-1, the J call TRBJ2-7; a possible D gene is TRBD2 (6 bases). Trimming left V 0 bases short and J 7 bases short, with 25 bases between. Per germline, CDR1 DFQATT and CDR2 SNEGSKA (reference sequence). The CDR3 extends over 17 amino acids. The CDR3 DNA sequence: TGCAGTGCTAGAGATGGAGCCGGGACTGCTCTTTATGGGGAGCAGTACTTC. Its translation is CSARDGAGTALYGEQYF.